The 25 T cell receptor beta chains below come from one sample, sequenced in a study of cytomegalovirus exposure and HLA in healthy donors. The PCR was carried out with 60 Vbeta primers and 13 Jbeta primers. Measured with immunoSEQ multiplex PCR; TCRdb has only the in-frame clones, and not every one. The table has some 56,000 clones, approximately 52% seen once. The material sequenced was PBMCs. The source is a human donor in good health.

This clone was observed a handful of times. This chain links TRBV2 with TRBJ2-2, with D tentatively TRBD2 (5 bases). Trimming took off 8 bases at V and 6 bases at J, with 16 bases between the two ends. Germline V gives CDR1 SNHLY, CDR2 FYNNEI. The CDR3 spans 14 residues. In nucleotides, the CDR3 is TGTGCCAGCGGGAGTAATCGTTTCTCCGGGGAGCTGTTTTTT. Encoded protein: CASGSNRFSGELFF.

Note on this clone: Compared with germline, one end of the junction differs, possibly owing to a read error. The DNA of the CDR3 is TGTGCTAGCAGCTTAGGTCACTCGTTCTACGAGCAGTACTTC. Translated: CASSLGHSFYEQYF. This chain connects TRBV7-7 to TRBJ2-7; D is unclear. This CDR3 spans 14 amino acids. Germline V lookup: CDR1 SSHAT, CDR2 FNYEAQ (reference sequence).

V and J are TRBV19 and TRBJ2-7, with TRBD1 as a possible D gene (5 bases). The CDR3 is 15 amino acids. V shed 6 bases and J shed 1 base, with 16 bases lying between them. Germline CDR1 is LNHDA and CDR2 is SQIVND (reference sequence). The CDR3 sequence: CASSASFKGSYEQYF. The CDR3 coding sequence is TGTGCCAGTAGCGCCTCTTTCAAGGGGTCCTACGAGCAGTACTTC.

The chain uses TRBV2 and TRBJ1-2; D perhaps matches TRBD1 (5 bases). V dropped 7 bases and J dropped 4 bases, with 13 bases sitting between them. This CDR3 is 13 amino acids long. Germline V CDR1 and CDR2: SNHLY, FYNNEI. The CDR3 loop reads CASKGELAYGYTF. In nucleotides, the CDR3 is TGTGCCAGCAAAGGGGAATTAGCCTATGGCTACACCTTC.

The CDR3 region has the DNA TGTGCCAGCAGCCTACCAGCGGGGGGGCGCGAGACCCAGTACTTC. Translating it yields CASSLPAGGRETQYF. The chain employs TRBV7-9 and TRBJ2-5; 10 nucleotides agree with TRBD2. The CDR3 totals 15 residues. The germline gives CDR1 SEHNR, CDR2 FQNEAQ (reference sequence). J gave up 5 bases and V 5 bases, and 8 bases lay outside the gene matches.

The chain uses TRBV6-6 and TRBJ1-5; 7 bases agree with TRBD1. V was clipped by 7 bases and J by 4 bases; unmatched bases: 7. The CDR3 has 14 residues. Germline-derived CDR1 and CDR2 are MNHNY and SVGAGI (reference sequence). The CDR3 DNA reads as TGTGCCAGCATCCAGGGGGAGTGGAATCAGCCCCAGCATTTT. Protein sequence: CASIQGEWNQPQHF.

The chain carries TRBV7-9 and TRBJ2-5; tentatively, D is TRBD2 (6 bases). This CDR3 has 13 amino acids. With 3 bases removed from V and 7 bases from J, the gap between germline ends came to 12 bases. Looked up from germline, CDR1 is SEHNR and CDR2 is FQNEAQ (reference sequence). This CDR3 is CASSFSRGGTQYF. The CDR3, as DNA: TGTGCCAGCAGCTTTTCGCGGGGCGGGACCCAGTACTTC.

This rearrangement joins TRBV7-2 to TRBJ2-6, with D possibly TRBD2 on 6 matching bases. Germline CDR1 reads SGHTA; CDR2 reads FQGNSA. This CDR3 is built from 17 residues. Trimming removed 5 bases at V and 4 bases at J, with 18 bases between. CDR3 DNA: TGTGCCAGCAGCGCGGGATCCGGGGCGGGGGGGGCCAACGTCCTGACTTTC. This gives the protein CASSAGSGAGGANVLTF.

This chain joins TRBV2 and TRBJ1-2; D remains unclear. Germline loops: CDR1 SNHLY, CDR2 FYNNEI. The CDR3 sequence is 11 residues long. The ends were cut back, 6 bases at V and 12 bases at J, with 14 bases in the middle. DNA of the CDR3: TGTGCCAGCAGCGAACAAATGGAGGACACCTTC. It specifies CASSEQMEDTF.

This clone was seen once. The chain joins TRBV2 to TRBJ2-7; 9 bases agree with TRBD1. V lost 6 bases to trimming and J lost 2 bases; unmatched junction nucleotides: 5. Germline lookup yields CDR1 SNHLY and CDR2 FYNNEI. The CDR3 consists of 14 residues. The CDR3 DNA sequence: TGTGCCAGCAGGGGACAGGGAGTCCCCTACGAGCAGTACTTC. This gives the protein CASRGQGVPYEQYF.

This chain uses TRBV18 with TRBJ1-2, with 9 bases that match TRBD1. Germline V gene lookup returns CDR1 KGHSH and CDR2 LQKENI. The CDR3 totals 17 residues. V gave up 1 base and J gave up 2 bases; unmatched junction bases: 8. The CDR3 loop reads CASSPQSGTGNNYGYTF. The CDR3 nucleotides are TGTGCCAGCTCACCACAGTCCGGGACAGGGAACAACTATGGCTACACCTTC.

This chain links TRBV6-1 with TRBJ2-7, with TRBD1 identical over 7 bases. CDR3 length: 15 residues. CDR1 and CDR2 from the germline V gene are MNHNS and SASEGT. V lost 3 bases, J lost 1 base, and 6 bases stayed unmatched. The CDR3 loop reads CASSEDGGQSYEQYF. DNA of the CDR3: TGTGCCAGCAGTGAGGATGGGGGACAGTCCTACGAGCAGTACTTC.

Only a few counts were recorded for this clone. The rearrangement uses TRBV6-5 and TRBJ2-3; D gene unclear. The CDR3 length is 13 residues. V lost 4 bases and J 4 bases, leaving 9 bases between the germline ends. Germline CDR1 is MNHEY and CDR2 is SVGAGI. The CDR3 sequence: CASSFRRSDTQYF. The CDR3, as DNA: TGTGCCAGCAGTTTCCGCCGGTCAGATACGCAGTATTTT.

V and J are TRBV21-1 and TRBJ1-5; the table assigns TRBD1, which was not confirmed against the DNA. TRBV21-1 is tagged as a pseudogene. This CDR3 comprises 15 residues. CDR3 loop: CVSSKGAGVDQPQHF. As DNA, the CDR3 is TGTGTCAGCAGCAAAGGTGCAGGGGTGGATCAGCCCCAGCATTTT.

This clone was seen only a few times. The chain joins TRBV6-5 to TRBJ2-1; 7 nucleotides agree with TRBD2. With 7 bases clipped from V and 4 bases from J, the junction kept 10 bases outside the gene matches. The CDR3 length is 15 residues. Germline CDR1 reads MNHEY; CDR2 reads SVGAGI. The CDR3 loop reads CASMGGTGVYNEQFF. DNA of the CDR3: TGTGCCAGCATGGGGGGGACGGGGGTGTACAATGAGCAGTTCTTC.

This chain uses TRBV19 with TRBJ1-1, with TRBD1 matching over 7 bases. The CDR3 spans 13 residues. CDR1 and CDR2 from the germline V gene are LNHDA and SQIVND (reference sequence). J lost 1 base, V lost 6 bases, and 2 bases had no gene match. For the CDR3, the DNA is TGTGCCAGTAGGAGGGGGCCGAACACTGAAGCTTTCTTT. Translated: CASRRGPNTEAFF.

The chain recombines TRBV6-6 with TRBJ2-7, with 9 bases fitting TRBD2. V lost 8 bases to trimming and J lost 2 bases; unmatched junction nucleotides: 4. This CDR3 has 13 residues. Germline CDR1 is MNHNY and CDR2 is SVGAGI (reference sequence). The CDR3 here is CASLAGDAYEQYF. In DNA form, the CDR3 reads TGTGCCAGCTTAGCGGGGGACGCCTACGAGCAGTACTTC.

The rearrangement joins TRBV2 to TRBJ2-1, with 8 bases identical to TRBD1. Per germline, CDR1 SNHLY and CDR2 FYNNEI. V lost 5 bases to trimming and J lost 3 bases; unmatched junction nucleotides: 9. The CDR3 totals 16 residues. This CDR3 is CASSSATGANYNEQFF. CDR3 in DNA: TGTGCCAGCAGTTCGGCGACAGGGGCGAACTACAATGAGCAGTTCTTC. Drawing the rest from reference TRBV2 and TRBJ2-1, the complete variable domain is EPEVTQTPSHQVTQMGQEVILRCVPISNHLYFYWYRQILGQKVEFLVSFYNNEISEKSEIFDDQFSVERPDGSNFTLKIRSTKLEDSAMYFCASSSATGANYNEQFFGPGTRLTVL.

This chain uses TRBV15 with TRBJ2-7, with D perhaps TRBD2 (6 bases). Germline V gene lookup returns CDR1 LNHNV and CDR2 YYDKDF (reference sequence). The CDR3 spans 18 residues. With 2 bases removed from V and 3 bases from J, the gap between germline ends came to 23 bases. CDR3: CATSRPGNRGGVHYEQYF. Here the CDR3 DNA reads TGTGCCACCAGCAGACCGGGTAACCGGGGAGGAGTCCACTACGAGCAGTACTTC.

In its sample, this clone was seen a few times. The chain joins TRBV9 to TRBJ2-2; a possible D gene is TRBD2 (5 bases). Germline loops: CDR1 SGDLS, CDR2 YYNGEE. The germline V and J ends were trimmed by 7 bases and 7 bases, with 17 bases remaining between them. This CDR3 has 14 residues. CDR3 protein: CASRGALASGELFF. CDR3 coding DNA: TGTGCCAGCCGGGGTGCGCTTGCGAGCGGGGAGCTGTTTTTT.

The genes are TRBV19 and TRBJ1-5, with 9 positions matching TRBD1. The length of the CDR3 is 16 residues. Germline-derived CDR1 and CDR2 are LNHDA and SQIVND (reference sequence). V lost 6 bases and J lost 7; bases outside the gene matches: 13. CDR3 in amino acids: CASSRGGQGQGQPQHF. As DNA, the CDR3 is TGTGCCAGTAGCAGAGGGGGACAGGGCCAAGGCCAGCCCCAGCATTTT. Full variable domain (remainder filled in from reference TRBV19 and TRBJ1-5): DGGITQSPKYLFRKEGQNVTLSCEQNLNHDAMYWYRQDPGQGLRLIYYSQIVNDFQKGDIAEGYSVSREKKESFPLTVTSAQKNPTAFYLCASSRGGQGQGQPQHFGDGTRLSIL.

The chain combines TRBV9 with TRBJ1-2, with D possibly being TRBD1 (5 bases). V dropped 3 bases and J dropped 8 bases, with 20 bases sitting between them. The CDR3 has 15 residues. Germline CDR1 is SGDLS and CDR2 is YYNGEE. The CDR3 is CASSELGQGFGGYTF. The CDR3 DNA follows: TGTGCCAGCAGCGAACTGGGGCAGGGCTTTGGGGGCTACACCTTC.

The chain is built from TRBV5-4 and TRBJ1-1; 7 positions agree with TRBD1. Per germline, CDR1 SGHNT and CDR2 YYREEE (reference sequence). The ends lost 7 bases at V and 0 bases at J; junction bases unmatched: 6. This CDR3 contains 14 residues. CDR3: CASRKTGLNTEAFF. CDR3 DNA: TGTGCCAGCCGAAAGACAGGGCTGAACACTGAAGCTTTCTTT.

The chain recombines TRBV27 with TRBJ1-1; TRBD1 agrees at 9 bases. The J segment lost 3 bases and the V segment lost 4 bases, leaving 0 bases of the junction unmatched. There are 13 residues in the CDR3. CDR1 MNHEY and CDR2 SMNVEV come from the germline V gene (reference sequence). CDR3 nucleotide sequence: TGTGCCAGCAGTTGGACAGGGGACACTGAAGCTTTCTTT. Protein product: CASSWTGDTEAFF.

This rearrangement joins TRBV7-6 to TRBJ2-7, with 7 bases aligning to TRBD2. CDR3 size: 15 residues. Germline values: CDR1 SGHVS, CDR2 FNYEAQ. V gave up 3 bases and J gave up 2 bases; unmatched junction bases: 7. The CDR3 sequence: CASSFEVSGTYEQYF. The CDR3 coding sequence is TGTGCCAGCAGCTTTGAGGTCAGCGGGACCTACGAGCAGTACTTC.